Reported below is one TCR beta chain. An end of the junction does not agree with germline; a read error may underlie this. The protocol was immunoSEQ multiplex PCR, while the TCRdb copy is restricted to in-frame clones and leaves out a portion. This sample has approximately 72,000 clones, with less than 85% found just once. The data stem from a study of blood T cell repertoires in COVID-19. The germline CDR1 and CDR2 sequences are SGHTA and FQGTGA. The CDR3 runs to 15 residues. The sample comprised peripheral blood. The source of this sequence is a woman at least 80 years old with acute or convalescent COVID-19. The chain is built from TRBV7-3 and TRBJ1-2; TRBD1 agrees at 8 bases. The CDR3 DNA follows: TGTGCCAGCAGCCCTTACTCAGGGGGCATCTATAGCTACACCTTC. The encoded protein is CASSPYSGGIYSYTF.